This T cell receptor beta chain is from a study of T cells in Graves' hyperthyroidism and ophthalmopathy. After removal of 8 bases from V and 0 bases from J, the junction contained 9 bases not matched to a gene. Germline CDR1 reads SGHAT; CDR2 reads FQNNGV. The CDR3 extends over 15 amino acids. This clonotype was seen repeatedly, ten times or more. Template material for amplifying TCR beta CDR3 regions consisted of RNA transcripts. Researchers ran a first-round RT-PCR on the TCR CDR3 using the HTBI primer set. TCRdb ran MiXCR on the multiplex PCR reads and lists one entry per CDR3 protein. The sample has hundreds of thousands of distinct CDR3 sequences, approximately 14% seen once.

Source material: blood. The chain is built from TRBV11-2 and TRBJ2-7; 8 bases line up with TRBD1. This TCR came from a woman aged 18-29 years with Graves' hyperthyroidism. CDR3: CASGTGTGPSYEQYF. The CDR3 nucleotides read TGTGCCAGCGGAACGGGGACAGGACCCTCCTACGAGCAGTACTTC.